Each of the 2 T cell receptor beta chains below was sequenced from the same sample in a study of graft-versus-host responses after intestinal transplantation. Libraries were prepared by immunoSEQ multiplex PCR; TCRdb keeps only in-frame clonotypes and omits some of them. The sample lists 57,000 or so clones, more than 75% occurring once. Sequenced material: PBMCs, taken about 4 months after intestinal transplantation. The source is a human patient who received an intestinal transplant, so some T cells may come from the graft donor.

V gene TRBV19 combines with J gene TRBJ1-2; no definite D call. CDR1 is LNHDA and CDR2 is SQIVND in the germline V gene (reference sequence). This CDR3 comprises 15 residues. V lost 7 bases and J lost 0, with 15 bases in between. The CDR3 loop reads CASKRAREANYGYTF. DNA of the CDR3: TGTGCCAGTAAGAGGGCGCGGGAAGCTAACTATGGCTACACCTTC.

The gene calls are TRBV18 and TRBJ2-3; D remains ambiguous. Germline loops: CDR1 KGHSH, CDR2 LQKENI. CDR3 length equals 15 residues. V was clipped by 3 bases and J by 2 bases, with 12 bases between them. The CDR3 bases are TGTGCCAGCTCACCGGCACTCGAAATCACAGATACGCAGTATTTT. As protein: CASSPALEITDTQYF.